The source of this T cell receptor (beta chain) is a study of OX40 agonist ivuxolimab in advanced cancers. The assay was immunoSEQ multiplex PCR, and TCRdb's table has in-frame clones only and misses some. The table records fewer than 85,000 clones, 80% to 95% of them present only once. This clone was detected only once. Trimming cost V 3 bases and J 5 bases, with 14 bases left between them. From germline, CDR1 is SGDLS and CDR2 YYNGEE. The CDR3 has 14 residues. This clonotype was obtained from an adult with an advanced solid tumor such as melanoma, head and neck, liver or kidney cancer. This specimen was CD4+ or CD8+ T cells sorted from blood, taken in a trial of the OX40 agonist ivuxolimab. V gene TRBV9 combines with J gene TRBJ2-5; D perhaps matches TRBD1 (5 bases). The CDR3 is CASSGPMGHETQYF. The CDR3 DNA is TGTGCCAGCAGCGGGCCGATGGGGCATGAGACCCAGTACTTC.